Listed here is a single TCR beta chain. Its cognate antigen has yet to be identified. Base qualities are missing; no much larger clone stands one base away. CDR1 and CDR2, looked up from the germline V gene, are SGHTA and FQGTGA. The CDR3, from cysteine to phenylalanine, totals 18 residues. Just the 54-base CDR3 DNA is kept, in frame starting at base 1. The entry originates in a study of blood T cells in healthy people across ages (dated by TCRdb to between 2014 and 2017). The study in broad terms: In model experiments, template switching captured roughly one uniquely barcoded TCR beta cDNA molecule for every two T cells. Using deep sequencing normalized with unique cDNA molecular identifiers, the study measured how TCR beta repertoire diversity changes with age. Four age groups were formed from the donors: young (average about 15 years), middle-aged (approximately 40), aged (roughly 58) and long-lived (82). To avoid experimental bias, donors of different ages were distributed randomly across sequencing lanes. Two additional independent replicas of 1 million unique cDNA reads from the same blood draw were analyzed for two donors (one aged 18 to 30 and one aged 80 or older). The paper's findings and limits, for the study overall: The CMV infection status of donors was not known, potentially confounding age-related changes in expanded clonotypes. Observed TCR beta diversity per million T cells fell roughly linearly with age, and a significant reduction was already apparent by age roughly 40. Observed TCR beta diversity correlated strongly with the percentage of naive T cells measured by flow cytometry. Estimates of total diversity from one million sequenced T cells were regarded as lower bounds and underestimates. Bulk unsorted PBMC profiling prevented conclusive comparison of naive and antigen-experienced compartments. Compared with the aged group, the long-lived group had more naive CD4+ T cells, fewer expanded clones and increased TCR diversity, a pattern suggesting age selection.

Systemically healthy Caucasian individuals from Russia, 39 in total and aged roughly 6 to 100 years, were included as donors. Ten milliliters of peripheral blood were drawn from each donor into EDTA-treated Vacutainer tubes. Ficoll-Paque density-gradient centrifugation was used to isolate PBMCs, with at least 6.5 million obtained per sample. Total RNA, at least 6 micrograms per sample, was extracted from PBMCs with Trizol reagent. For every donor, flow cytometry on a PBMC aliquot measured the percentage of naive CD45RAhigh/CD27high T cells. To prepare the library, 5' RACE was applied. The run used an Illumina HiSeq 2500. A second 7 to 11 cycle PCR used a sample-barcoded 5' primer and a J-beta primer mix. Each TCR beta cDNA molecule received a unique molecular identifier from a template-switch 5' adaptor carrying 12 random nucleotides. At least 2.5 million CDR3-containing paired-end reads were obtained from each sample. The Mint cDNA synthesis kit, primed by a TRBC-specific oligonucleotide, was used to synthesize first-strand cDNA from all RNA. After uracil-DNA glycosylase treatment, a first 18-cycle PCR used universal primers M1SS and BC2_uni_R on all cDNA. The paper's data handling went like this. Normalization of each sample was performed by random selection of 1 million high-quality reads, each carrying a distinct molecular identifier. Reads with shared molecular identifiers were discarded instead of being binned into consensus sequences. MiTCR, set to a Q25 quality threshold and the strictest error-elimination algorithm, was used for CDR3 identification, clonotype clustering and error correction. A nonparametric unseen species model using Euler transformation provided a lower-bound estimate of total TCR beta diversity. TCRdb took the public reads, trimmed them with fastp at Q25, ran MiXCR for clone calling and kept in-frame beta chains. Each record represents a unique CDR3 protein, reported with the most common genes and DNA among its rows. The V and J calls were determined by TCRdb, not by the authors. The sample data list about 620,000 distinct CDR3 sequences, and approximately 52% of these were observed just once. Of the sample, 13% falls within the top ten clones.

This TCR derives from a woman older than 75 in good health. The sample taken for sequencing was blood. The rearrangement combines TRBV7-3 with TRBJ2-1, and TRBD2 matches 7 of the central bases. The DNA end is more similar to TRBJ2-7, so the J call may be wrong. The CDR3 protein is CASSLRGSAGVTYNEQYF. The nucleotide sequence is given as TGTGCCAGCAGCTTAAGAGGCTCGGCGGGGGTCACCTACAATGAGCAGTACTTC.